This TCR beta chain derives from a study of breast tumors, draining lymph nodes, adjacent tissues. MiXCR, applied by TCRdb to the multiplex PCR reads, yields one record per CDR3 protein. Among about 63,000 distinct CDR3 sequences, less than 60% were seen once, and the ten largest hold roughly a fifth. Ten or more counts support this clonotype. Source material: breast tumor tissue. This clonotype was sampled from a female donor with breast cancer. Some clones in this sample may be carry-over from other donors' samples.

CDR3 nucleotides: TGCAGTGCTGCGGACAGGAGAGGCTACAATGAGCAGTTCTTC. This encodes CSAADRRGYNEQFF. This chain connects TRBV20-1 to TRBJ2-1; TRBD1 matches at 7 bases. Germline V gives CDR1 DFQATT, CDR2 SNEGSKA (reference sequence). The V and J ends lost 5 bases and 3 bases, in that order; junction bases with no gene match: 7. The length of the CDR3 is 14 residues.